This T cell receptor beta chain was recorded in a study of shared clonotypes between healthy human individuals. Study overall: Ranging from 18 to 49 in age, donors were two women and three men.

As to this clone: No antigen is known for it.

Several immunoSEQ plates held equal portions of the genomic DNA taken from each subset. TCRdb's table, derived via immunoSEQ multiplex PCR, lists solely in-frame clones and lacks some. The repertoire holds about 490,000 clones, with 70% to 85% as singletons. Points from the study as a whole: Clonotype sharing levels among donors were expected to vary with sequencing depth.

The sample taken for sequencing was PBMCs. This clonotype originated in a woman in her forties in good health. Some clones in this sample may be carry-over from other donors' samples.

The CDR3 coding sequence is TGTGCCAGCAGCTTAGAGCCTGCGGTTCTAGAGCAGTACTTC. Translating gives CASSLEPAVLEQYF. The chain carries TRBV7-2 and TRBJ2-7, with D uncertain. The CDR3 has 14 residues. Trimming left V 1 base short and J 7 bases short, with 14 bases between. Germline V gives CDR1 SGHTA, CDR2 FQGNSA.